The present entry profiles one T cell receptor beta chain with its context. Trimming cost V 2 bases and J 10 bases, with 15 bases left between them. CDR1 and CDR2 from the germline V gene are SGHTA and FQGNSA. The CDR3 has 13 residues. The data stem from a study of glioma-infiltrating T cells after dendritic cell vaccination. Study details: Samples are from glioblastoma patients in Phase I and II dendritic cell vaccine trials.

The primer mix had 60 V beta and 13 J beta primers. Clones were sequenced by immunoSEQ multiplex PCR, and TCRdb holds only the in-frame ones, with some missing. Here the sample spans tens of thousands of clones, over 75% being singletons. The receptor comes from a human donor with glioblastoma. The source was blood, collected before dendritic cell vaccination. The J gene is TRBJ2-7, the V gene TRBV7-2; D is possibly TRBD2 (7 bases). The CDR3 region is CASSLRGGVIQYF. As DNA, the CDR3 is TGTGCCAGCAGCTTACGAGGGGGGGTTATACAGTACTTC.